Given below is one T cell receptor (beta chain) in context. This entry belongs to a study of T cell changes during pregnancy in multiple sclerosis. The protocol was immunoSEQ multiplex PCR, while the TCRdb copy is restricted to in-frame clones and leaves out a portion. The sample lists around 50,000 clones, almost 95% seen once, with almost 4.5% in the top ten. The CDR3 loop spans 14 amino acids. CDR1 and CDR2 from the germline V gene are MNHNY and SVGAGI (reference sequence). V shed 2 bases and J shed 8 bases, with 13 bases lying between them. The sequencing used CD8+ T cells from peripheral blood mononuclear cells, collected in the first trimester of pregnancy. This receptor was obtained from a female donor with multiple sclerosis, enrolled in a pregnancy study. J is TRBJ2-1 and V is TRBV6-6; possibly TRBD1 for D (6 bases). CDR3 residues: CASSYPDSSDEQFF. The CDR3 coding sequence is TGTGCCAGCAGTTACCCGGACAGTTCGGATGAGCAGTTCTTC.